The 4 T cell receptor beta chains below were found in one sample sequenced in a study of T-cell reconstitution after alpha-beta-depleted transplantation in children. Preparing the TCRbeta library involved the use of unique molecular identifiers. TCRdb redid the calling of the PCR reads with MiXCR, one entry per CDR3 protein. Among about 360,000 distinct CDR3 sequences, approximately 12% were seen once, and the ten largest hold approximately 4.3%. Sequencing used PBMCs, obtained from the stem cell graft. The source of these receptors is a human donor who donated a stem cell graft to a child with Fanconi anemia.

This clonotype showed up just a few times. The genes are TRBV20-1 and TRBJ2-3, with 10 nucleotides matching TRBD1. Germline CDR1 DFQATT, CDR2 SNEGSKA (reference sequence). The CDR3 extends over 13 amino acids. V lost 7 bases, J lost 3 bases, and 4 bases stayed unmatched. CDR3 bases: TGCAGTGGGGCGGGACAGGGGACAGATACGCAGTATTTT. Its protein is CSGAGQGTDTQYF.

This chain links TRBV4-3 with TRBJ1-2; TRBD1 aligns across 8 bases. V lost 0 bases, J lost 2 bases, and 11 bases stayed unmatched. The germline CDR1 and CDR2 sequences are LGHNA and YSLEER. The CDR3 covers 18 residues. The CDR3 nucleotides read TGCGCCAGCAGCCAAGATCTTTCGGGTCAGGGGGCCAACTATGGCTACACCTTC. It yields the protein CASSQDLSGQGANYGYTF.

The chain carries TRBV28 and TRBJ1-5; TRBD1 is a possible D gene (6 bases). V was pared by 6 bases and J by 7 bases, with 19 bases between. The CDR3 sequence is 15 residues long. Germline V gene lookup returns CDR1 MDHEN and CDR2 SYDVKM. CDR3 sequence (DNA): TGTGCCAGCAGCCACAAACAATGGGGGGCGCAGCCCCAGCATTTT. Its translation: CASSHKQWGAQPQHF.

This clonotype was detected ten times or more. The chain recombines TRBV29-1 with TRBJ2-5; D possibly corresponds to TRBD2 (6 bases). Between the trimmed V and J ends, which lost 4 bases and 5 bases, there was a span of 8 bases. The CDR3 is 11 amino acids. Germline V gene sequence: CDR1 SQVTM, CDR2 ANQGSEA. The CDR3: CSVGLAETQYF. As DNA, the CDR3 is TGCAGCGTTGGTCTAGCGGAGACCCAGTACTTC.